This passage covers 27 T cell receptor beta chains from one sample sequenced in a study of CD8+ T cells in alopecia areata. Investigators isolated RNA and reverse transcribed it into cDNA to act as the sequencing template. The protocol was immunoSEQ multiplex PCR, while the TCRdb copy is restricted to in-frame clones and leaves out a portion. The sample carries 200,000 or so clones, 57% recorded once. Sample: CD4+ T cells sorted from blood, taken at week 0. Receptors were obtained from a human donor with alopecia areata.

The chain employs TRBV2 and TRBJ2-7; unclear D gene. The V gene's germline CDR1 is SNHLY and CDR2 FYNNEI. This CDR3 comprises 13 residues. V lost 3 bases to trimming and J lost 7 bases, with 13 bases between them. The CDR3: CASSERLLGEQYF. The CDR3 region has the DNA TGTGCCAGCAGTGAGCGGCTGTTGGGGGAGCAGTACTTC.

The chain combines TRBV4-2 with TRBJ2-7; D perhaps matches TRBD2 (6 bases). V lost 0 bases and J 3 bases, leaving 18 bases between the germline ends. This CDR3 is 17 amino acids long. Germline CDR1 reads LGHNA; CDR2 reads YNFKEQ. The CDR3 protein is CASSQEVNAGSSYEQYF. In nucleotides, the CDR3 is TGTGCCAGCAGCCAAGAAGTGAACGCGGGGTCCAGCTACGAGCAGTACTTC.

CDR3 amino acids: CASSARRVSTEAFF. The CDR3 DNA reads TGTGCCAGCAGCGCCCGGCGTGTGAGCACTGAAGCTTTCTTT. The rearrangement links TRBV9 to TRBJ1-1, with D unresolved. The CDR3 spans 14 residues. V gave up 3 bases and J gave up 4 bases, with 13 bases separating them. Germline CDR1 and CDR2: SGDLS and YYNGEE. The complete variable domain, with remaining parts taken from reference TRBV9 and TRBJ1-1, reads DSGVTQTPKHLITATGQRVTLRCSPRSGDLSVYWYQQSLDQGLQFLIQYYNGEERAKGNILERFSAQQFPDLHSELNLSSLELGDSALYFCASSARRVSTEAFFGQGTRLTVV.

The rearrangement links TRBV6-5 to TRBJ1-2; a weak D match, TRBD1 (6 bases). The CDR3 consists of 14 residues. The V end lost 6 bases, the J end lost 7 bases, and 18 bases lay between the germline ends. Germline V gene data show CDR1 as MNHEY and CDR2 as SVGAGI. CDR3 protein: CASRETGLSTGYTF. The CDR3 nucleotides read TGTGCCAGCAGAGAGACAGGTCTCTCTACTGGCTACACCTTC.

V and J are TRBV25-1 and TRBJ2-3; perhaps TRBD2 as D (6 bases). The CDR3 is 16 residues long. From germline, CDR1 is MGHDK and CDR2 SYGVNS. Trimming left V 3 bases short and J 0 bases short, with 13 bases between. CDR3 region: CASSDGLRGSTDTQYF. The CDR3 coding sequence is TGTGCCAGCAGTGATGGCTTGCGGGGAAGCACAGATACGCAGTATTTT.

Here the CDR3 reads CAWTQLGEKLFF. The CDR3 nucleotides are TGTGCCTGGACACAGCTGGGGGAAAAACTGTTTTTT. The chain carries TRBV30 and TRBJ1-4; no clear D gene. Trimming shortened V by 4 bases and J by 8 bases, and 11 bases separated the two germline ends. CDR1 and CDR2 (germline): GTSNPN, SVGIG (reference sequence). The CDR3 runs to 12 residues.

This clone is a singleton in its sample. At the DNA level, this CDR3 is encoded by other sequences in the same sample as well. This sequence joins TRBV18 and TRBJ2-3; D unresolved. The germline gives CDR1 KGHSH, CDR2 LQKENI. The CDR3 sequence is 12 residues long. V was cut by 4 bases and J by 2 bases, with 4 bases left in between. The CDR3 DNA reads as TGTGCCAGCTCACTCTCCACAGATACGCAGTATTTT. Amino acid sequence: CASSLSTDTQYF.

This clone was observed a few times. V and J are TRBV7-9 and TRBJ1-2, with D perhaps TRBD1 (5 bases). This CDR3 region has 13 residues. V lost 4 bases to trimming and J lost 6 bases, with 12 bases between them. CDR1 and CDR2 from the germline V gene are SEHNR and FQNEAQ (reference sequence). The CDR3 protein is CASSSGQGNGYTF. The CDR3 nucleotides are TGTGCCAGCAGCTCGGGGCAGGGAAATGGCTACACCTTC.

Notes on this clone: Possible read error: a much larger clone is one base away. V and J are TRBV11-1 and TRBJ2-1, with unresolved D. V was trimmed by 2 bases and J by 5 bases, leaving 7 bases between them. Per the germline V gene, CDR1 is SGHAT and CDR2 is FQDESV (reference sequence). The CDR3 extends over 13 amino acids. In nucleotides, the CDR3 is TGTGCCAGCAGCTTAAGTAGAAACAATGAGCAGTTCTTC. This codes for CASSLSRNNEQFF.

V and J are TRBV2 and TRBJ1-5; no definite D call. CDR1 SNHLY and CDR2 FYNNEI come from the germline V gene. V shed 6 bases and J shed 3 bases, with 9 bases lying between them. The CDR3 length is 13 residues. In DNA, the CDR3 is TGTGCCAGCAGCCTGGGGATCAATCAGCCCCAGCATTTT. It yields the protein CASSLGINQPQHF.

The V gene is TRBV7-8, the J gene TRBJ2-1, with TRBD2 matching over 8 bases. With 9 bases clipped from V and 9 bases from J, the junction kept 13 bases outside the gene matches. CDR3 length equals 14 residues. The germline gives CDR1 SGHVS, CDR2 FQNEAQ. The CDR3 region is CASRYKRETIEQFF. The DNA of the CDR3 is TGTGCCAGTCGGTATAAGCGGGAGACTATTGAGCAGTTCTTC. The whole variable domain, filled in from reference TRBV7-8 and TRBJ2-1, reads GAGVSQSPRYKVAKRGQDVALRCDPISGHVSLFWYQQALGQGPEFLTYFQNEAQLDKSGLPSDRFFAERPEGSVSTLKIQRTQQEDSAVYLCASRYKRETIEQFFGPGTRLTVL.

This clone has a handful of counts. This chain connects TRBV30 to TRBJ1-1, with 7 bases identical to TRBD1. J was trimmed by 3 bases and V by 5 bases; bases with no gene match: 3. The CDR3 runs 12 residues. Germline CDR1 GTSNPN, CDR2 SVGIG (reference sequence). CDR3 in DNA: TGTGCCTGGGCGACAGGGTACACTGAAGCTTTCTTT. It translates to CAWATGYTEAFF.

Remarks on this clone: Other DNA sequences in this specimen translate into the identical CDR3. The CDR3 region is CAWSWGGSTDTQYF. CDR3 coding DNA: TGTGCCTGGAGCTGGGGGGGCAGCACAGATACGCAGTATTTT. The chain carries TRBV30 and TRBJ2-3, with D possibly TRBD2 on 7 matching bases. V was trimmed by 3 bases and J by 0 bases, leaving 10 bases between them. The CDR3 is 14 residues long. Germline lookup yields CDR1 GTSNPN and CDR2 SVGIG (reference sequence).

The rearrangement uses TRBV29-1 and TRBJ1-1; possibly TRBD1 for D (5 bases). This CDR3 is built from 13 residues. Germline values: CDR1 SQVTM, CDR2 ANQGSEA. The germline V and J ends were trimmed by 4 bases and 5 bases, with 14 bases remaining between them. CDR3 coding DNA: TGCAGCGTTGTTGGGGCAGGGCATACTGAAGCTTTCTTT. Translated: CSVVGAGHTEAFF.

The chain links TRBV10-3 to TRBJ1-6, with a tentative D call TRBD1 (5 bases). The CDR3 spans 13 residues. Looked up from germline, CDR1 is ENHRY and CDR2 is SYGVKD. Trimming removed 8 bases at V and 7 bases at J, with 12 bases between. The CDR3 sequence is CAICDSRNSPLHF. DNA of the CDR3: TGTGCCATCTGCGACAGCCGAAATTCACCCCTCCACTTT.

This clone was counted between two and nine times. CDR3 sequence reads: CAWALMGLNEKLFF. CDR3 coding DNA: TGTGCCTGGGCCCTAATGGGGCTTAATGAAAAACTGTTTTTT. V usage is TRBV30 and J usage is TRBJ1-4, with D possibly TRBD1 on 5 matching bases. Germline CDR1 and CDR2: GTSNPN and SVGIG (reference sequence). This CDR3 comprises 14 residues. V lost 5 bases, J lost 4 bases, and 14 bases lay in between.

This CDR3 is CASSSRTGRNTGELFF. In DNA, the CDR3 is TGCGCCAGCAGCTCTCGGACAGGGAGGAACACCGGGGAGCTGTTTTTT. The chain couples TRBV5-1 to TRBJ2-2, with 8 bases fitting TRBD1. Germline V gene data show CDR1 as SGHRS and CDR2 as YFSETQ. After removal of 3 bases from V and 1 base from J, the junction contained 5 bases not matched to a gene. This CDR3 region has 16 residues.

The chain links TRBV15 to TRBJ1-2; D gene uncertain. V was clipped by 0 bases and J by 8 bases, with 10 bases between them. The CDR3 totals 13 residues. Germline lookup yields CDR1 LNHNV and CDR2 YYDKDF (reference sequence). The CDR3 coding sequence is TGTGCCACCAGCAGAGAGGTCCGCGGGGGCTACACCTTC. It encodes CATSREVRGGYTF.

This sequence joins TRBV9 and TRBJ2-5; 13 nucleotides agree with TRBD2. The junction had 11 bases not matched to a gene; V was cut back by 4 bases and J by 5 bases. From germline, CDR1 is SGDLS and CDR2 YYNGEE. There are 17 residues in the CDR3. CDR3 bases: TGTGCCAGCAGCACCCGCCGGACTAGCGGGAGCGGGGAGACCCAGTACTTC. Residues: CASSTRRTSGSGETQYF.

The chain carries TRBV2 and TRBJ2-7; possibly TRBD1 for D (5 bases). The germline V gene encodes CDR1 SNHLY and CDR2 FYNNEI. The CDR3 spans 13 residues. Trimming removed 8 bases at V and 2 bases at J, with 13 bases between. For the CDR3, the DNA is TGTGCCAGCTACCAACCGACAGCCTACGAGCAGTACTTC. Translated, it gives CASYQPTAYEQYF.

This clone was detected only a few times. This rearrangement joins TRBV11-2 to TRBJ1-5; D possibly corresponds to TRBD1 (5 bases). The CDR3 totals 15 residues. V shed 5 bases and J shed 3 bases, with 14 bases lying between them. From germline, CDR1 is SGHAT and CDR2 FQNNGV. Here the CDR3 reads CASSPGPGSNQPQHF. The DNA for the CDR3 is TGTGCCAGCAGCCCTGGTCCAGGGTCCAATCAGCCCCAGCATTTT.

This clone appeared a few times. The rearrangement uses TRBV7-2 and TRBJ1-2; D perhaps matches TRBD1 (6 bases). Trimming stripped 5 bases from V and 8 bases from J, with 21 bases between. Germline loops: CDR1 SGHTA, CDR2 FQGNSA. This CDR3 is 15 amino acids long. The CDR3 coding sequence is TGTGCCAGCAGCCGTTGGGGGGCCGCCGGGAGAGGCTACACCTTC. Its translation: CASSRWGAAGRGYTF.

V gene TRBV7-9 combines with J gene TRBJ2-7, with D perhaps TRBD1 or TRBD2 (5 bases each). Germline-derived CDR1 and CDR2 are SEHNR and FQNEAQ (reference sequence). The V end lost 5 bases, the J end lost 0 bases, and 14 bases lay between the germline ends. The CDR3 consists of 15 residues. Here the CDR3 reads CASSTRPGLSYEQYF. In DNA, the CDR3 is TGTGCCAGCAGCACAAGACCGGGGCTCTCCTACGAGCAGTACTTC.

About this clone: No conserved phenylalanine or tryptophan is present at the end of the CDR3, so a read error is the likely explanation. The rearrangement links TRBV5-4 to TRBJ2-3; D not certain. There are 14 residues in the CDR3. Germline loops: CDR1 SGHNT, CDR2 YYREEE (reference sequence). V lost 6 bases and J 2 bases, leaving 13 bases between the germline ends. The CDR3 region has the DNA TGTGCCAGCACCACGGACGAGATCACAGATACGCAGTATCTT. This codes for CASTTDEITDTQYL.

This clone was seen once. The chain couples TRBV7-9 to TRBJ2-4; D ambiguous. This CDR3 region has 15 residues. V was cut by 3 bases and J by 3 bases, with 12 bases left in between. Per the germline V gene, CDR1 is SEHNR and CDR2 is FQNEAQ (reference sequence). The CDR3 coding sequence is TGTGCCAGCAGCTTTCCCGTAGGCAGCAAAAACATTCAGTACTTC. It yields the protein CASSFPVGSKNIQYF.

The chain employs TRBV7-2 and TRBJ2-5; 7 nucleotides align to TRBD2. V lost 5 bases, J lost 4 bases, and 13 bases stayed unmatched. CDR1 is SGHTA, CDR2 FQGNSA, per germline. The CDR3 consists of 16 residues. The CDR3 reads CASSQRGVIGGETQYF. The CDR3 DNA sequence: TGTGCCAGCAGCCAACGGGGGGTAATCGGGGGAGAGACCCAGTACTTC.

The genes are TRBV6-1 and TRBJ1-5; no clear D gene. Trimming removed 2 bases at V and 8 bases at J, with 1 base between. Germline lookup yields CDR1 MNHNS and CDR2 SASEGT. The CDR3 is made up of 10 amino acids. This chain's CDR3 is CASSEKPQHF. As DNA, the CDR3 is TGTGCCAGCAGTGAAAAGCCCCAGCATTTT.